Presented here are 8 T cell receptor beta chains from one specimen sequenced in a study of T cells after posttransplantation cyclophosphamide. Cells defined as naive were viable CD3+CD4+ or CD3+CD8+ and CCR7+CD45RA+CD45RO-CD95-CD27+CD28+. TCRdb's copy holds only in-frame clones and misses some; the assay was immunoSEQ multiplex PCR. The top ten clones hold 0.1% of a sample with some 30,000 clones, roughly 90% of them seen once. The sample taken for sequencing was naive CD4+ T cells sorted from blood. Source of these receptors: a man aged 25 to 45 in good health and a related stem cell transplant donor.

The chain recombines TRBV9 with TRBJ1-6, with no clear D. V was shortened by 0 bases and J by 8 bases, with 9 bases between the two germline ends. Germline V gene sequence: CDR1 SGDLS, CDR2 YYNGEE. CDR3 size: 14 residues. For the CDR3, the DNA is TGTGCCAGCAGCGTAGAGCCCTTTGATTCACCCCTCCACTTT. This encodes CASSVEPFDSPLHF.

In this sample, this clone turned up once. This chain uses TRBV6-5 with TRBJ2-1; D call uncertain. The CDR3 runs to 11 residues. Between the trimmed V and J ends, which lost 6 bases and 5 bases, there was a span of 5 bases. Germline values: CDR1 MNHEY, CDR2 SVGAGI. In DNA, the CDR3 is TGTGCCAGCAGGAGAAACAATGAGCAGTTCTTC. Amino acid sequence: CASRRNNEQFF.

The rearrangement uses TRBV11-2 and TRBJ1-2; D gene uncertain. Germline CDR1 and CDR2: SGHAT and FQNNGV. This CDR3 comprises 14 residues. V was shortened by 4 bases and J by 9 bases, with 18 bases between the two germline ends. CDR3 residues: CASSSTAGILRYTF. The CDR3 DNA reads as TGTGCCAGCAGCTCAACGGCCGGGATCCTTCGCTACACCTTC.

The chain couples TRBV7-9 to TRBJ2-5; 11 bases agree with TRBD2. In germline, CDR1 is SEHNR, CDR2 FQNEAQ (reference sequence). The CDR3 extends over 15 amino acids. Unmatched junction bases numbered 6, after V lost 4 bases and J lost 5 bases. The chain's CDR3 is CASSSLSGGAETQYF. CDR3 bases: TGTGCCAGCAGCTCCCTTAGCGGGGGGGCCGAGACCCAGTACTTC.

This chain joins TRBV18 and TRBJ2-1; 8 bases fit TRBD2. V lost 4 bases and J lost 3; bases outside the gene matches: 8. Germline CDR1 is KGHSH and CDR2 is LQKENI. The CDR3 has 16 amino acids. Here the CDR3 DNA reads TGTGCCAGCTCACTGGGGCGGGAGGCGTACTACAATGAGCAGTTCTTC. Protein sequence: CASSLGREAYYNEQFF. The full variable domain, in which reference TRBV18 and TRBJ2-1 provide the parts outside the CDR3, is NAGVMQNPRHLVRRRGQEARLRCSPMKGHSHVYWYRQLPEEGLKFMVYLQKENIIDESGMPKERFSAEFPKEGPSILRIQQVVRGDSAAYFCASSLGREAYYNEQFFGPGTRLTVL.

The rearrangement uses TRBV2 and TRBJ2-2; 10 bases are a match to TRBD1. V was clipped by 7 bases and J by 2 bases; unmatched bases: 7. The CDR3 loop spans 16 amino acids. From germline, CDR1 is SNHLY and CDR2 FYNNEI. The CDR3 nucleotides read TGTGCCAGCACCTACGGGGACAGGGGAAACACCGGGGAGCTGTTTTTT. Residues: CASTYGDRGNTGELFF.

This clone showed up just once. The chain is built from TRBV7-3 and TRBJ2-2; D gene uncertain. The CDR3 is 12 amino acids. The germline V gene has CDR1 SGHTA and CDR2 FQGTGA. The V gene lost 4 bases and the J gene lost 6 bases, with 6 bases spanning the gap. CDR3 sequence (DNA): TGTGCCAGCAGCTCCTCCTCCGGGGAGCTGTTTTTT. Its translation: CASSSSSGELFF. The full variable domain, with the rest looked up from reference TRBV7-3 and TRBJ2-2, is GAGVSQTPSNKVTEKGKYVELRCDPISGHTALYWYRQSLGQGPEFLIYFQGTGAADDSGLPNDRFFAVRPEGSVSTLKIQRTERGDSAVYLCASSSSSGELFFGEGSRLTVL.

The gene calls are TRBV28 and TRBJ1-5, with 8 nucleotides matching TRBD1. Per the germline V gene, CDR1 is MDHEN and CDR2 is SYDVKM. Trimming cost V 5 bases and J 9 bases; bases outside gene matches: 9. The CDR3 spans 14 residues. Written as DNA, the CDR3 is TGTGCCAGCAGTCCGGACAGGGAAAACGGGCCCCAGCATTTT. This translates into CASSPDRENGPQHF.